Sequencing of this T cell receptor beta chain was carried out in a study of CXCR3-negative and CXCR3-positive naive CD8 T cells. Across the whole study: Total TRB output reached about 135 million reads, about 1.5 +/- 0.3 million per library. Study outcomes and limitations: When CXCR3-positive naive cells were set against CXCR3-negative naive cells, the former had more hydrophobic TRB CDR3s.

CD45RO-CCR7+CD27+CD95- defined naive CD8+ T cells. As concerns this clonotype: Its cognate antigen is unknown.

Libraries of TRB cDNA were made by 5' RACE and carried UMIs. TCRdb re-called the 5' RACE reads; one entry per CDR3 protein, DNA not given. This sample's table reports 46,000 or so distinct CDR3 sequences. The germline gives CDR1 SGDLS, CDR2 YYNGEE. This CDR3 has 16 amino acids. This TCR was recovered from a human donor in good health. Some clones in this sample may be carry-over from other donors' samples. The chain uses TRBV9 and TRBJ2-3; TCRdb designates TRBD1, a call that cannot be tested without DNA. Source material: naive CXCR3- CD8+ T cells from blood. Subset here: CD45RO-CCR7+CD27+CD95- naive CD8+ T cells lacking CXCR3 (TNR3-). The chain's CDR3 is CASSVLEGFSTDTQYF.